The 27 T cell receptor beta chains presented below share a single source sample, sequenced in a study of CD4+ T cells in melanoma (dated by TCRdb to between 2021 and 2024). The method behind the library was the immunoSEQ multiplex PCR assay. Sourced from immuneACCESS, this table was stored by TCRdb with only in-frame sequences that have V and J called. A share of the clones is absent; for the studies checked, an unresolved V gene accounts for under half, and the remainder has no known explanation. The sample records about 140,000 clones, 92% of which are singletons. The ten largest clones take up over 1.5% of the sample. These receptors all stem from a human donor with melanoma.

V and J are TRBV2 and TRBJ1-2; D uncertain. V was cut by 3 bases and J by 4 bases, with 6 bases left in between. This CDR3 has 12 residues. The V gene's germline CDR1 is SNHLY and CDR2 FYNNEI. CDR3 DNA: TGTGCCAGCAGTGAGAAGGTCTATGGCTACACCTTC. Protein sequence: CASSEKVYGYTF.

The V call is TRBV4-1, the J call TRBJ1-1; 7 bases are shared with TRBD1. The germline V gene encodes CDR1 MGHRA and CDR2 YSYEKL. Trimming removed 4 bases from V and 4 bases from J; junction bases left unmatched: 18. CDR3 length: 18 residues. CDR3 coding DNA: TGCGCCAGCAGCCGCGTTAGACAGGGAATAAGGGTAGTCACTGAAGCTTTCTTT. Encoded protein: CASSRVRQGIRVVTEAFF.

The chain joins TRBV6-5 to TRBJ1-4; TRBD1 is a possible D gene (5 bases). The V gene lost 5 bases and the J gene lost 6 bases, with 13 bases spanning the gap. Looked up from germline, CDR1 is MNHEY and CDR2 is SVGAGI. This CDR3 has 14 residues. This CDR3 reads CASSSGAGDEKLFF. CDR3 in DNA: TGTGCCAGCAGTAGCGGGGCCGGGGATGAAAAACTGTTTTTT.

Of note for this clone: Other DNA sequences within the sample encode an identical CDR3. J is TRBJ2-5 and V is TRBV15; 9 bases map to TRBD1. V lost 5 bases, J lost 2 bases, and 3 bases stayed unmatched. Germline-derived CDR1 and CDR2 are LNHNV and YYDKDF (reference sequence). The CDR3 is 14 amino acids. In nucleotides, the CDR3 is TGTGCCACCAGCCGTGACAGGGGGCAAGAGACCCAGTACTTC. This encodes CATSRDRGQETQYF.

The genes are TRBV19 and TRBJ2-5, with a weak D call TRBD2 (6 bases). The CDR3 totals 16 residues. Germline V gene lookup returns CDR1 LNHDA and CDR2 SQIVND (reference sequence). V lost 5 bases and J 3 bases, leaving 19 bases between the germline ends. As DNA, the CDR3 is TGTGCCAGTAGTCTTTGGGGCAGGACTAAGGAAGAGACCCAGTACTTC. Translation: CASSLWGRTKEETQYF.

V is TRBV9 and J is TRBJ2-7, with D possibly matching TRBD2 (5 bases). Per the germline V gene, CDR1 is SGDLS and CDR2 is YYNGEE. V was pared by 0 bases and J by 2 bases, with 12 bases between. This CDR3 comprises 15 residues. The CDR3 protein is CASSVAGQRTYEQYF. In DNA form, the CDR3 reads TGTGCCAGCAGCGTAGCTGGGCAGCGGACCTACGAGCAGTACTTC. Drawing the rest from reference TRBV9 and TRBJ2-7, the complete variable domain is DSGVTQTPKHLITATGQRVTLRCSPRSGDLSVYWYQQSLDQGLQFLIQYYNGEERAKGNILERFSAQQFPDLHSELNLSSLELGDSALYFCASSVAGQRTYEQYFGPGTRLTVT.

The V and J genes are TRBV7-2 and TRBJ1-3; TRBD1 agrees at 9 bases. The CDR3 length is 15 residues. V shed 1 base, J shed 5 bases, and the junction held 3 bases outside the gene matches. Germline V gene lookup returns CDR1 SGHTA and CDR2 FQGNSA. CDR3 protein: CASSLVGTGRNTIYF. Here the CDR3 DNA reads TGTGCCAGCAGCTTAGTGGGGACAGGGAGAAACACCATATATTTT. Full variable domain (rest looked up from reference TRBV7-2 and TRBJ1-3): GAGVSQSPSNKVTEKGKDVELRCDPISGHTALYWYRQSLGQGLEFLIYFQGNSAPDKSGLPSDRFSAERTGGSVSTLTIQRTQQEDSAVYLCASSLVGTGRNTIYFGEGSWLTVV.

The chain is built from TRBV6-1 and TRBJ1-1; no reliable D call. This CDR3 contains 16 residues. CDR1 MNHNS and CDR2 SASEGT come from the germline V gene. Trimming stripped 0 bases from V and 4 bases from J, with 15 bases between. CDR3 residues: CASSEAWTAYGTEAFF. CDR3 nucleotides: TGTGCCAGCAGTGAAGCGTGGACTGCCTACGGCACTGAAGCTTTCTTT.

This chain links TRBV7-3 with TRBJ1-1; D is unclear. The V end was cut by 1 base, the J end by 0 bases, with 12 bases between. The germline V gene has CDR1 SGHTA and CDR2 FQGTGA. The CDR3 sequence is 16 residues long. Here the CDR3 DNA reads TGTGCCAGCAGCTTAAGTAGTGGCCCCATGAACACTGAAGCTTTCTTT. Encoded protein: CASSLSSGPMNTEAFF.

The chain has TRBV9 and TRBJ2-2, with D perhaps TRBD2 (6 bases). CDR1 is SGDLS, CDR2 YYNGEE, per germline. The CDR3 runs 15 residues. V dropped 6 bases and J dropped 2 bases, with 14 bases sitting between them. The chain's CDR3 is CASNAGTLNTGELFF. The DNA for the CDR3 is TGTGCCAGCAACGCCGGGACTTTAAACACCGGGGAGCTGTTTTTT.

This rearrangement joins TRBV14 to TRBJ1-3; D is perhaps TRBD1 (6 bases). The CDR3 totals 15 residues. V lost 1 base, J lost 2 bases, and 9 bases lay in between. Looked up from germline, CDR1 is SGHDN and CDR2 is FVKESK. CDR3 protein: CASSQGAGAGNTIYF. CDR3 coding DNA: TGTGCCAGCAGCCAAGGTGCAGGGGCTGGAAACACCATATATTTT.

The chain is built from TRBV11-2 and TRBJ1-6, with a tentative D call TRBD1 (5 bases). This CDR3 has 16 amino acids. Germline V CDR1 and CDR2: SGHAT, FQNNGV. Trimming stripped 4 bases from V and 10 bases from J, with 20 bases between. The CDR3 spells CASSSGSRARASPLHF. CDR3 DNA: TGTGCCAGCAGCTCGGGGAGCAGGGCTCGGGCCTCACCCCTCCACTTT.

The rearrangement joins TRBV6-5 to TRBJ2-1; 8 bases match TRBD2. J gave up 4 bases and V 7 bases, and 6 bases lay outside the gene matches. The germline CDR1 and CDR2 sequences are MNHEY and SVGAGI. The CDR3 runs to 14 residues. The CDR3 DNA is TGTGCCAGCACCCAGCGGGGGCCTTACAATGAGCAGTTCTTC. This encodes CASTQRGPYNEQFF.

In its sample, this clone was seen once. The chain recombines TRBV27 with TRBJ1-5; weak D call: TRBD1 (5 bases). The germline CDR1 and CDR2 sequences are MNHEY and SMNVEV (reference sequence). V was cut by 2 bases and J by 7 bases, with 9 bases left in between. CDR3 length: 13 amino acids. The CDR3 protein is CASSLRREQPQHF. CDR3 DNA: TGTGCCAGCAGTTTACGCAGGGAACAGCCCCAGCATTTT.

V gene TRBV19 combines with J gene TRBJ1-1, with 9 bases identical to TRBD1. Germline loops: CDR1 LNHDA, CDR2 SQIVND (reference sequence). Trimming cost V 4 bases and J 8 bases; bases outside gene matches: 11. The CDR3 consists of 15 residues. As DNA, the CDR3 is TGTGCCAGTAGTACCACCGGGACAGGGAAGGGGGAAGCTTTCTTT. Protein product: CASSTTGTGKGEAFF.

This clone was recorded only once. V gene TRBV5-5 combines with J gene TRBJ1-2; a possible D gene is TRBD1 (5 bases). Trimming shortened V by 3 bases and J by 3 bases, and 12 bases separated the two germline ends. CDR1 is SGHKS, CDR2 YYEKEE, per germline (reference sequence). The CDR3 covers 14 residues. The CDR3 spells CASSYLTGDYGYTF. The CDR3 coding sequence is TGTGCCAGCAGCTACCTTACGGGGGACTATGGCTACACCTTC.

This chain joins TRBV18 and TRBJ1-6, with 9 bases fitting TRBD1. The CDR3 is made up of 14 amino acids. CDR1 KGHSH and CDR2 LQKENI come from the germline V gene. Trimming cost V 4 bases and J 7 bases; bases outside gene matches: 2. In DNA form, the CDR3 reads TGTGCCAGCTCACGTGACAGGGGGAATTCACCCCTCCACTTT. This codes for CASSRDRGNSPLHF.

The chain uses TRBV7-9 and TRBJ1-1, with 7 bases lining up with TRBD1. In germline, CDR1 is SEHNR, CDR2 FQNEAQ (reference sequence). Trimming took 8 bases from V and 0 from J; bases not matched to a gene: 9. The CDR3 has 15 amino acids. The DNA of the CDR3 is TGTGCCAGCGGGCCCCAGGGGGGTATGAACACTGAAGCTTTCTTT. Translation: CASGPQGGMNTEAFF.

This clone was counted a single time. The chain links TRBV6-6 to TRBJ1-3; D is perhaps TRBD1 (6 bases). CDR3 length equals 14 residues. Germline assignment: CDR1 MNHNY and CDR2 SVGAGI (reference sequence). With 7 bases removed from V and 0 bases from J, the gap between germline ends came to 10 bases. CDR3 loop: CASTRTASGNTIYF. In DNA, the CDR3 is TGTGCCAGCACGAGGACAGCCTCTGGAAACACCATATATTTT.

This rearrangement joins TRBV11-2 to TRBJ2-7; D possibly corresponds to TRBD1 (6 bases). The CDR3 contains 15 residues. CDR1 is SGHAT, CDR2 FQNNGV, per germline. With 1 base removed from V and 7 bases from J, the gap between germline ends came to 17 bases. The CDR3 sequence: CASSLVVDSLGEQYF. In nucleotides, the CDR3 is TGTGCCAGCAGCTTAGTCGTGGACAGTCTTGGGGAGCAGTACTTC.

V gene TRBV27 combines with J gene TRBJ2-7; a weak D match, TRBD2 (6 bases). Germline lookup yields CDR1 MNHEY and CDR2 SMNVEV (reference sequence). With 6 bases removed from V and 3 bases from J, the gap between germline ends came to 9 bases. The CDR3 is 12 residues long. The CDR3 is CASRSGLYEQYF. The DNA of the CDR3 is TGTGCCAGCAGATCGGGACTCTACGAGCAGTACTTC.

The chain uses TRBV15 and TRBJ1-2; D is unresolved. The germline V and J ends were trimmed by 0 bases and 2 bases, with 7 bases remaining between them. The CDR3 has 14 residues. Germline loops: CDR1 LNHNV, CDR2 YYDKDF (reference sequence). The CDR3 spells CATSRDRVNYGYTF. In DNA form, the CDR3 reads TGTGCCACCAGCAGAGATCGGGTAAACTATGGCTACACCTTC.

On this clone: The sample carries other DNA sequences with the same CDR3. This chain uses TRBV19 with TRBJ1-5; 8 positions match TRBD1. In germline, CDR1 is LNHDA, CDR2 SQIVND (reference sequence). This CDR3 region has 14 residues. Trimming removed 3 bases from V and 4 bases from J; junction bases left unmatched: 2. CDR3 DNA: TGTGCCAGTAGTATTCGGACAGGGAATCAGCCCCAGCATTTT. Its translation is CASSIRTGNQPQHF.

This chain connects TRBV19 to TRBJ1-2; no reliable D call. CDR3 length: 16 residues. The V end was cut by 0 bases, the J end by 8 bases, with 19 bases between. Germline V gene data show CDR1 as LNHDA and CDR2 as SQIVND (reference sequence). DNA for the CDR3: TGTGCCAGTAGTATAGATCGTGGCAGTCGGGCGTTGGGCTACACCTTC. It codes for CASSIDRGSRALGYTF.

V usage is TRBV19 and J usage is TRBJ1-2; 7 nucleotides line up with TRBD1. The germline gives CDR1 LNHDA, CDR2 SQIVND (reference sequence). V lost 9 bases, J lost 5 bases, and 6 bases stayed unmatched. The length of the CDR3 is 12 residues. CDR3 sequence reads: CASRDREYGYTF. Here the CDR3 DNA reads TGTGCCAGCAGAGACAGGGAGTATGGCTACACCTTC.

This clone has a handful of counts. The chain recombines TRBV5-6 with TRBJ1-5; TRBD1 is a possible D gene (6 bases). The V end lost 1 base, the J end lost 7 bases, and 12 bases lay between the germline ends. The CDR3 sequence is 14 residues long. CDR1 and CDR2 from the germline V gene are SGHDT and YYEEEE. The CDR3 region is CASSLTGSEQPQHF. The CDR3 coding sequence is TGTGCCAGCAGCTTGACAGGGTCGGAACAGCCCCAGCATTTT.

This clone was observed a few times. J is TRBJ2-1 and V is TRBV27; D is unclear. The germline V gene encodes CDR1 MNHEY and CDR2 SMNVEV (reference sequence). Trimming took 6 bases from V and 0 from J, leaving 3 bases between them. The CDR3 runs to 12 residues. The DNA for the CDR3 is TGTGCCAGCAGGGGCTCCTACAATGAGCAGTTCTTC. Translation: CASRGSYNEQFF.